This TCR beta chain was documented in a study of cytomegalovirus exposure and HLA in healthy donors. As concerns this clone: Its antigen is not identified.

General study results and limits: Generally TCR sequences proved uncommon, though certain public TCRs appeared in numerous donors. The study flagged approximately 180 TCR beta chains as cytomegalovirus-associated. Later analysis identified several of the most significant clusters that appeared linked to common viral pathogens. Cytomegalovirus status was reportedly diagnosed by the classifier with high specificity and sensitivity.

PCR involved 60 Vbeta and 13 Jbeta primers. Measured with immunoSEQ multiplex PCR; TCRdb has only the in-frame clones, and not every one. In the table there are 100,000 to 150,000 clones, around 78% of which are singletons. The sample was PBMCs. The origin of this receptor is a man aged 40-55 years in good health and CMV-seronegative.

In nucleotides, the CDR3 is TGTGCCAGTAGTTTTAGCGGGGGGAACACCGGGGAGCTGTTTTTT. Translating gives CASSFSGGNTGELFF. The chain employs TRBV19 and TRBJ2-2; 9 bases line up with TRBD2. The CDR3 runs 15 residues. Trimming took 5 bases from V and 1 from J; bases not matched to a gene: 2. Germline V lookup: CDR1 LNHDA, CDR2 SQIVND (reference sequence).